This T cell receptor (beta chain) stems from a study of blood T cell repertoires in COVID-19. The method was immunoSEQ multiplex PCR; TCRdb's version includes in-frame clones alone and lacks a portion of them. The sample carries about 32,000 clones, approximately 89% recorded once. V was clipped by 6 bases and J by 3 bases; unmatched bases: 1. The CDR3 loop spans 13 amino acids. This clonotype originated in a man aged 55 to 70 with active or convalescent COVID-19. Sequencing used peripheral blood. V gene TRBV12-3 or TRBV12-4 combines with J gene TRBJ2-3, with TRBD2 identical over 9 bases. The CDR3 sequence is CASRTSGTDTQYF. As DNA, the CDR3 is TGTGCCAGCAGGACTAGCGGAACAGATACGCAGTATTTT.